Shown below are 12 T cell receptor beta chains from a single sample sequenced in a study of blood T cell repertoires in COVID-19. The table came from immunoSEQ multiplex PCR; TCRdb's copy has only in-frame clones and leaves some out. This table has about 88,000 clones, about 85% appearing once. Sequenced material: peripheral blood. The receptors were sampled from a male donor with acute or convalescent COVID-19.

Only one count was recorded for this clone. The rearrangement uses TRBV2 and TRBJ1-4, with 9 bases that match TRBD1. There are 16 residues in the CDR3. The V gene end was trimmed by 7 bases and the J gene end by 6 bases; junction bases not matched to a gene: 12. The germline CDR1 and CDR2 sequences are SNHLY and FYNNEI. The CDR3 is CASIAGTGMWYEKLFF. Here the CDR3 DNA reads TGTGCCAGCATCGCCGGGACAGGGATGTGGTATGAAAAACTGTTTTTT.

The V gene is TRBV19, the J gene TRBJ2-2; TRBD1 aligns across 10 bases. V lost 10 bases and J lost 5; bases outside the gene matches: 10. The germline V gene encodes CDR1 LNHDA and CDR2 SQIVND (reference sequence). CDR3 length equals 15 residues. This CDR3 is CATSRDRGETGELFF. The CDR3 DNA follows: TGTGCCACGTCCCGGGACAGGGGTGAAACCGGGGAGCTGTTTTTT.

In DNA form, the CDR3 reads TGTGCCAGCAGCAAAGCTCCAGGGAGGGACTACGAGCAGTACTTC. Translation: CASSKAPGRDYEQYF. The chain carries TRBV21-1 and TRBJ2-7; TRBD2, as called in the table, went unchecked against the DNA. TRBV21-1 is reported as a pseudogene. The CDR3 is 15 residues long.

This clone was detected only once. This chain uses TRBV5-1 with TRBJ2-3, with TRBD2 identical over 8 bases. CDR3 length: 15 amino acids. The germline gives CDR1 SGHRS, CDR2 YFSETQ. Trimming at V came to 0 bases and at J to 4 bases, leaving 4 bases not matched to a gene. CDR3 residues: CASSLGRGDADTQYF. The DNA for the CDR3 is TGCGCCAGCAGCTTGGGGCGGGGGGACGCAGATACGCAGTATTTT.

The chain couples TRBV5-1 to TRBJ1-5, with D possibly TRBD1 on 6 matching bases. V lost 1 base to trimming and J lost 3 bases, with 8 bases between them. The CDR3 has 14 amino acids. From germline, CDR1 is SGHRS and CDR2 YFSETQ. Here the CDR3 reads CASSLSGANQPQHF. The CDR3 DNA sequence: TGCGCCAGCAGCTTGTCAGGGGCCAATCAGCCCCAGCATTTT.

This clone was seen only a few times. The chain uses TRBV9 and TRBJ2-3, with D uncertain. Germline CDR1 SGDLS, CDR2 YYNGEE. The CDR3 is made up of 16 amino acids. Trimming cost V 4 bases and J 0 bases, with 15 bases left between them. In DNA form, the CDR3 reads TGTGCCAGCAGCTTCGAGTTCTCCGCCAGCACAGATACGCAGTATTTT. This sequence encodes CASSFEFSASTDTQYF.

The chain joins TRBV27 to TRBJ1-4; no clear D gene. This CDR3 comprises 18 residues. Trimming cost V 6 bases and J 5 bases, with 25 bases left between them. Per germline, CDR1 MNHEY and CDR2 SMNVEV (reference sequence). The CDR3 here is CASRPDFRGGVGNEKLFF. Written as DNA, the CDR3 is TGTGCCAGCAGGCCGGACTTTCGGGGTGGGGTGGGAAATGAAAAACTGTTTTTT.

This clone was seen more than once but under ten times. The gene calls are TRBV29-1 and TRBJ1-1; 8 bases align to TRBD1. The CDR3 has 14 residues. J lost 0 bases, V lost 4 bases, and 4 bases had no gene match. Germline CDR1 SQVTM, CDR2 ANQGSEA. The DNA of the CDR3 is TGCAGCGTTGCCCCAGGGGGCGTGAACACTGAAGCTTTCTTT. It encodes CSVAPGGVNTEAFF.

This CDR3 is CASSEGLQGEAFF. CDR3 sequence (DNA): TGTGCCAGCTCAGAAGGTCTCCAGGGTGAAGCTTTCTTT. This sequence joins TRBV18 and TRBJ1-1, with TRBD1 as a possible D gene (5 bases). V lost 5 bases to trimming and J lost 7 bases, with 14 bases between them. The CDR3 is made up of 13 amino acids. Germline CDR1 KGHSH, CDR2 LQKENI.

This chain uses TRBV7-2 with TRBJ2-1; possible D gene TRBD1, 6 bases. Deletions cut 0 bases from V and 9 bases from J, with 9 bases between. The CDR3 consists of 13 residues. Germline CDR1 reads SGHTA; CDR2 reads FQGNSA. The CDR3 nucleotides are TGTGCCAGCAGCTTAGCGGGACAAATTGAGCAGTTCTTC. As protein: CASSLAGQIEQFF.

The chain is built from TRBV19 and TRBJ2-3; 10 bases map to TRBD1. V lost 6 bases to trimming and J lost 1 base; unmatched junction nucleotides: 13. Germline V gene data show CDR1 as LNHDA and CDR2 as SQIVND (reference sequence). This CDR3 contains 18 residues. The CDR3 sequence is CASSTDAGTGVGTDTQYF. The CDR3 DNA is TGTGCCAGTAGCACTGACGCCGGGACAGGGGTCGGCACAGATACGCAGTATTTT. Variable domain in full (rest from reference TRBV19 and TRBJ2-3): DGGITQSPKYLFRKEGQNVTLSCEQNLNHDAMYWYRQDPGQGLRLIYYSQIVNDFQKGDIAEGYSVSREKKESFPLTVTSAQKNPTAFYLCASSTDAGTGVGTDTQYFGPGTRLTVL.

The chain employs TRBV30 and TRBJ1-6; D remains unclear. Germline lookup yields CDR1 GTSNPN and CDR2 SVGIG (reference sequence). This CDR3 has 12 amino acids. V lost 0 bases and J 13 bases, leaving 10 bases between the germline ends. The CDR3 sequence: CAWSVTSGPLHF. The CDR3 nucleotides are TGTGCCTGGAGTGTTACGAGCGGGCCCCTCCACTTT.